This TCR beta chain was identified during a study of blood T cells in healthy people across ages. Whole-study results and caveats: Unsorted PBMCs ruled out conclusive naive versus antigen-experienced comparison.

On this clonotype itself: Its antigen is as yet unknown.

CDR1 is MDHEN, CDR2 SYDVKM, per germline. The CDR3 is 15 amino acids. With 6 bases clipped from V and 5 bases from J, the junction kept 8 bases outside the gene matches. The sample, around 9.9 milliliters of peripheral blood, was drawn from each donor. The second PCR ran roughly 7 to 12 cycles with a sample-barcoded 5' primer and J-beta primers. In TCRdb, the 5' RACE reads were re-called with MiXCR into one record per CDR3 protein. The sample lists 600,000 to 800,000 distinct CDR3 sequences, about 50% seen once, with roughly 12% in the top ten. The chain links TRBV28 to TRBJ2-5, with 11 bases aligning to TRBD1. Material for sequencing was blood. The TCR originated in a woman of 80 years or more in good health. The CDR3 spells CASRSGTGGWETQYF. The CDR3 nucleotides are TGTGCCAGCAGATCCGGGACAGGGGGGTGGGAGACCCAGTACTTC.